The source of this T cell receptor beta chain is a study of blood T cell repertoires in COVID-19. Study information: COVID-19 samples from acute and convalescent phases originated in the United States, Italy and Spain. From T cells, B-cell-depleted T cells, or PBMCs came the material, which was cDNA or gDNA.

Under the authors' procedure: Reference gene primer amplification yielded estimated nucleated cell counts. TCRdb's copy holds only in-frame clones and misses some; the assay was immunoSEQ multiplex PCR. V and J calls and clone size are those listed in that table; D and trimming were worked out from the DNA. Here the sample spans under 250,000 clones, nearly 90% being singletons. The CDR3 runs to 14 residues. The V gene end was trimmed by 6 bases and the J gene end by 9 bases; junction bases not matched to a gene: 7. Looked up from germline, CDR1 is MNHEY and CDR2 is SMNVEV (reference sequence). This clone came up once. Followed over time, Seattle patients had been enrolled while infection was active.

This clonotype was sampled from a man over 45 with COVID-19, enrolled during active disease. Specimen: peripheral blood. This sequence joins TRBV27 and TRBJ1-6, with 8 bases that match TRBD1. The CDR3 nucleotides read TGTGCCAGCAGCTTACAGGGGGAAGTTTCACCCCTCCACTTT. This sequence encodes CASSLQGEVSPLHF.